A selection of T cell receptor beta chains follows, all from one sample in a study of cytomegalovirus exposure and HLA in healthy donors. Only in-frame clones appear in the TCRdb table, and some are missing; sequencing was by immunoSEQ multiplex PCR. The sample lists 150,000 or so clones; 70% to 90% were seen once. The sequenced sample was PBMCs. All receptors derive from a woman aged 18-30 years in good health and CMV-seropositive. The CDR3 runs from the conserved cysteine through the conserved F or W. A D gene is named only where the DNA matches it firmly. Rows give clone size only sometimes, using once, few, many, or a class for an expanded clone.

d_gene: TRBD2
abundance: .
j_gene: TRBJ2-7
v_gene: TRBV5-4
CDR3nt: TGTGCCAGCAGTTCGAGACTAGCGGGAGGCTCCGAGCAGTACTTC
CDR3aa: CASSSRLAGGSEQYF

d_gene: TRBD2
abundance: .
j_gene: TRBJ2-1
v_gene: TRBV27
CDR3nt: TGTGCCAGCAGTTTAGGACTAGCGGGAGGGCTCAATGAGCAGTTCTTC
CDR3aa: CASSLGLAGGLNEQFF

d_gene: TRBD1
abundance: .
j_gene: TRBJ2-2
v_gene: TRBV5-1
CDR3nt: TGCGCCAGCAGCACCGGGACAGGGGGCACCGGGGAGCTGTTTTTT
CDR3aa: CASSTGTGGTGELFF

d_gene: .
abundance: few
j_gene: TRBJ2-7
v_gene: TRBV10-1
CDR3nt: TGCGCCAGCAGCCGGGACTCTTTCGACGAGCAGTACTTC
CDR3aa: CASSRDSFDEQYF

d_gene: .
abundance: .
j_gene: TRBJ1-1
v_gene: TRBV7-9
CDR3nt: TGTGCCAGCAGCTTAGCAGGGGCTAACACTGAAGCTTTCTTT
CDR3aa: CASSLAGANTEAFF

d_gene: TRBD2
abundance: .
j_gene: TRBJ2-7
v_gene: TRBV11-1
CDR3nt: TGTGCCAGCAGCTTGAGTCTAGCGGGAGGCGAGCAGTACTTC
CDR3aa: CASSLSLAGGEQYF

d_gene: TRBD1
abundance: .
j_gene: TRBJ1-5
v_gene: TRBV19
CDR3nt: TGTGCCAGTAGTCCCCAGGGGGATAGCAATCAGCCCCAGCATTTT
CDR3aa: CASSPQGDSNQPQHF

d_gene: TRBD1
abundance: .
j_gene: TRBJ1-2
v_gene: TRBV11-3
CDR3nt: TGTGCCAGCAGCTTACTAAGAGGGACAGACTCTTACTATGGCTACACCTTC
CDR3aa: CASSLLRGTDSYYGYTF

d_gene: .
abundance: .
j_gene: TRBJ2-2
v_gene: TRBV11-3
CDR3nt: TGTGCCAGCAGCTTTGGGTCGGGAGCTCCCGGGGAGCTGTTTTTT
CDR3aa: CASSFGSGAPGELFF

d_gene: TRBD1
abundance: once
j_gene: TRBJ1-5
v_gene: TRBV27
CDR3nt: TGTGCCAGCAAGCGGGACAGGGCTCAGCCCCAGCATTTT
CDR3aa: CASKRDRAQPQHF

d_gene: TRBD2
abundance: medium-sized
j_gene: TRBJ2-7
v_gene: TRBV7-2
CDR3nt: TGTGCCAGCAGCTTATATTGGACTAGAGACTACGAGCAGTACTTC
CDR3aa: CASSLYWTRDYEQYF

d_gene: TRBD1
abundance: .
j_gene: TRBJ1-1
v_gene: TRBV6-5
CDR3nt: TGTGCCAGCAGCCCAGGGACAGGAGGTGAAGCTTTCTTT
CDR3aa: CASSPGTGGEAFF

d_gene: .
abundance: .
j_gene: TRBJ1-1
v_gene: TRBV9
CDR3nt: TGTGCCAGCAGCGTAGACCGGGGGAACACTGAAGCTTTCTTT
CDR3aa: CASSVDRGNTEAFF

d_gene: .
abundance: .
j_gene: TRBJ1-4
v_gene: TRBV5-6
CDR3nt: TGTGCCAGCAGCTTGGCCTCGGGGGTGACTAATGAAAAACTGTTTTTT
CDR3aa: CASSLASGVTNEKLFF

d_gene: .
abundance: .
j_gene: TRBJ1-1
v_gene: TRBV5-1
CDR3nt: TGCGCCAGCAGCTTGGTCGGCAGGGACATGAACACTGAAGCTTTCTTT
CDR3aa: CASSLVGRDMNTEAFF

d_gene: .
abundance: .
j_gene: TRBJ1-4
v_gene: TRBV6-5
CDR3nt: TGTGCCAGCAGGCGTTCAGGTATCCCCGAAAAACTGTTTTTT
CDR3aa: CASRRSGIPEKLFF